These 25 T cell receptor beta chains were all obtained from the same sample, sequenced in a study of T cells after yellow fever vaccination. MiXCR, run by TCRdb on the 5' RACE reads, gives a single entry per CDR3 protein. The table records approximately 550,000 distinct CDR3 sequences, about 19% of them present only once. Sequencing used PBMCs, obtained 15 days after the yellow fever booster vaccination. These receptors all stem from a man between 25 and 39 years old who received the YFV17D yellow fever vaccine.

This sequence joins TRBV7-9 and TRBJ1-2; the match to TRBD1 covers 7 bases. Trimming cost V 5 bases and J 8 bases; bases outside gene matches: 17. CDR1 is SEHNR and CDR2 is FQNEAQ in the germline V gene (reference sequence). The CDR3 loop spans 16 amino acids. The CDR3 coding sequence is TGTGCCAGCAGCCACACGCCTGACAGGGCCAGGTTGGGCTACACCTTC. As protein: CASSHTPDRARLGYTF.

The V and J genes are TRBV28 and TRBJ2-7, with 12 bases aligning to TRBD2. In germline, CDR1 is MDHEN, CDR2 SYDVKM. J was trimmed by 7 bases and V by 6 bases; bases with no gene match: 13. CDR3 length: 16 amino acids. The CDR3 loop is CASSLLAGGPRGEQYF. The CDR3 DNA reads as TGTGCCAGCAGCCTCCTAGCGGGAGGGCCGAGAGGAGAGCAGTACTTC. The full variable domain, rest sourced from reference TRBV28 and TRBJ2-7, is DVKVTQSSRYLVKRTGEKVFLECVQDMDHENMFWYRQDPGLGLRLIYFSYDVKMKEKGDIPEGYSVSREKKERFSLILESASTNQTSMYLCASSLLAGGPRGEQYFGPGTRLTVT.

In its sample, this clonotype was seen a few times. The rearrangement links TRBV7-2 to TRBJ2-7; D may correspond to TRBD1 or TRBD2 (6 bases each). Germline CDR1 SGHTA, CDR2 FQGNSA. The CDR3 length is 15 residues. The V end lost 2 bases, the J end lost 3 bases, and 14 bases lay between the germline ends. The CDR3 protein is CASSLKGGEVYEQYF. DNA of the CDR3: TGTGCCAGCAGCTTAAAGGGGGGAGAGGTCTACGAGCAGTACTTC.

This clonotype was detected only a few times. Here the CDR3 reads CASSSDRGVAFF. The CDR3 DNA reads as TGTGCCAGCAGCTCGGACAGGGGAGTAGCTTTCTTT. J is TRBJ1-1 and V is TRBV7-2; 9 bases match TRBD1. Germline CDR1 and CDR2: SGHTA and FQGNSA. CDR3 length equals 12 residues. Trimming took 4 bases from V and 10 from J; bases not matched to a gene: 4.

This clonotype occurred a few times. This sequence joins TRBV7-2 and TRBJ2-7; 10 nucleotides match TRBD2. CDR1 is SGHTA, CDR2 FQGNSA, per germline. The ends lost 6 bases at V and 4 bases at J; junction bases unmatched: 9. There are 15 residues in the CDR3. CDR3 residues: CASRPSLAGTYEQYF. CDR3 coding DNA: TGTGCCAGCAGGCCGTCACTAGCGGGGACTTACGAGCAGTACTTC.

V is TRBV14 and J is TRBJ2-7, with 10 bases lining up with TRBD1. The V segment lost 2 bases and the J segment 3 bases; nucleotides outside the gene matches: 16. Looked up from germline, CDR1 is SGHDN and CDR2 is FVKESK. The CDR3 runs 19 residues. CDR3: CASSQRMRGQGFFDYEQYF. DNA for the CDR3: TGTGCCAGCAGCCAACGTATGCGGGGACAGGGGTTTTTTGACTACGAGCAGTACTTC.

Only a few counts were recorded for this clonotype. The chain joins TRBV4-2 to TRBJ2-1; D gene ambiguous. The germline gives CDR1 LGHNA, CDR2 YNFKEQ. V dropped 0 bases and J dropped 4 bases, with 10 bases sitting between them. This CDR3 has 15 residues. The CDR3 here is CASSQDEFQYNEQFF. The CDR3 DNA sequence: TGTGCCAGCAGCCAAGATGAATTCCAGTACAATGAGCAGTTCTTC.

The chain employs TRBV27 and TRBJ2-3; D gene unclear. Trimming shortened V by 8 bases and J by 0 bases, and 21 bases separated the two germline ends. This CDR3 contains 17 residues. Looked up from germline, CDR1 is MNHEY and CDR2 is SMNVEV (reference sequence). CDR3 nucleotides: TGTGCCAGCGGAAGCTTTACGGAAAGATCTAGCACAGATACGCAGTATTTT. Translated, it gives CASGSFTERSSTDTQYF.

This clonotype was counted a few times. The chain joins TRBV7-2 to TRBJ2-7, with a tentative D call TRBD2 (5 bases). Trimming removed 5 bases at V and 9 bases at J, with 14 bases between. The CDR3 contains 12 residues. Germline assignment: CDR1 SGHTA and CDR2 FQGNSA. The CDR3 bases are TGTGCCAGCAGCCCTCGAGTTGGGAGGCAGTACTTC. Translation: CASSPRVGRQYF.

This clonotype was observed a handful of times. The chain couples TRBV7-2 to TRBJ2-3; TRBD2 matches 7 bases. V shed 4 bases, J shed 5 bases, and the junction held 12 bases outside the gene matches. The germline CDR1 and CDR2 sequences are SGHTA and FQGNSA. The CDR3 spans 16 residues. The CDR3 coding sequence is TGTGCCAGCAGCTCCGCTAGCGGAGGATCTGTAGATACGCAGTATTTT. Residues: CASSSASGGSVDTQYF.

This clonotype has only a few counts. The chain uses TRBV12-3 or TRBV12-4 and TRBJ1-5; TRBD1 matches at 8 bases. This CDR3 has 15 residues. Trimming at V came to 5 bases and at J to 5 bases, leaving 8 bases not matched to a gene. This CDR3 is CASSASDRGDQPQHF. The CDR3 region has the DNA TGTGCCAGCAGTGCCTCCGACAGGGGCGATCAGCCCCAGCATTTT.

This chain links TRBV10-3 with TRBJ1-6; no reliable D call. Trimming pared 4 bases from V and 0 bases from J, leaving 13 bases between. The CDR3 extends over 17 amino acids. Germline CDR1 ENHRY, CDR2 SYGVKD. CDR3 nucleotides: TGTGCCATCAGTGCTTCTATGGGGAGCTCCTATAATTCACCCCTCCACTTT. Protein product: CAISASMGSSYNSPLHF.

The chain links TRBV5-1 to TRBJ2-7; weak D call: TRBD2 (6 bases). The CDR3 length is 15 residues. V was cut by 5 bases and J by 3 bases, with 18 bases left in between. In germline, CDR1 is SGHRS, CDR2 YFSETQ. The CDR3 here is CASREGTPKGYEQYF. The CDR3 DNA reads TGCGCCAGCAGAGAGGGGACTCCAAAAGGCTACGAGCAGTACTTC.

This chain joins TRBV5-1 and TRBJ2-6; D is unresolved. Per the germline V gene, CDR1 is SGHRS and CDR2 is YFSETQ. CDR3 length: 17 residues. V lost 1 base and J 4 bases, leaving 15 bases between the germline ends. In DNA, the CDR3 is TGCGCCAGCAGCTTGACAGCCTCAGTCTCAGGGGCCAACGTCCTGACTTTC. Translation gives CASSLTASVSGANVLTF.

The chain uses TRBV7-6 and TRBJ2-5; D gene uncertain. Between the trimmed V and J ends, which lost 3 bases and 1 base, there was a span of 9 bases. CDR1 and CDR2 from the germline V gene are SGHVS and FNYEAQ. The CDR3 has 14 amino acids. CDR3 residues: CASSLNQPQETQYF. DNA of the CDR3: TGTGCCAGCAGCTTGAACCAGCCCCAAGAGACCCAGTACTTC.

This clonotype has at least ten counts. CDR3 nucleotide sequence: TGCGCCAGCAGCTTGCGGGCCGCGAACACCGGGGAGCTGTTTTTT. This gives the protein CASSLRAANTGELFF. The rearrangement links TRBV5-1 to TRBJ2-2; D gene uncertain. This CDR3 is built from 15 residues. V was cut by 1 base and J by 0 bases, with 7 bases left in between. The V gene's germline CDR1 is SGHRS and CDR2 YFSETQ. Filled out from reference TRBV5-1 and TRBJ2-2, the complete variable domain reads KAGVTQTPRYLIKTRGQQVTLSCSPISGHRSVSWYQQTPGQGLQFLFEYFSETQRNKGNFPGRFSGRQFSNSRSEMNVSTLELGDSALYLCASSLRAANTGELFFGEGSRLTVL.

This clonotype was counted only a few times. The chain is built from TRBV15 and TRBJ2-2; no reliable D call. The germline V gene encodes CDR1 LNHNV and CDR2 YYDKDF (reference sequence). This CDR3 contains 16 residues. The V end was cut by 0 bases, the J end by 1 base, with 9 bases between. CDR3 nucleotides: TGTGCCACCAGCAGAGATCTGGGCCAGAACACCGGGGAGCTGTTTTTT. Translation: CATSRDLGQNTGELFF. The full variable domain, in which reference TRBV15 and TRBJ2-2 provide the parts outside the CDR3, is DAMVIQNPRYQVTQFGKPVTLSCSQTLNHNVMYWYQQKSSQAPKLLFHYYDKDFNNEADTPDNFQSRRPNTSFCFLDIRSPGLGDTAMYLCATSRDLGQNTGELFFGEGSRLTVL.

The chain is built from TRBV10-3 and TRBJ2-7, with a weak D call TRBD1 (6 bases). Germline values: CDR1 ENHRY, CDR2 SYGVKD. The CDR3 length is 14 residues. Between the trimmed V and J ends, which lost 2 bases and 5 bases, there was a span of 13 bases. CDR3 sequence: CAISEPGQSHEQYF. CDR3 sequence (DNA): TGTGCCATCAGTGAGCCAGGACAGAGTCACGAGCAGTACTTC.

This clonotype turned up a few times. The CDR3 sequence is CATSSPYRNEQFF. CDR3 sequence (DNA): TGTGCCACCAGCAGTCCCTACCGCAATGAGCAGTTCTTC. The rearrangement links TRBV15 to TRBJ2-1; no clear D. Germline CDR1 is LNHNV and CDR2 is YYDKDF (reference sequence). The CDR3 is made up of 13 amino acids. V gave up 3 bases and J gave up 6 bases, with 9 bases separating them.

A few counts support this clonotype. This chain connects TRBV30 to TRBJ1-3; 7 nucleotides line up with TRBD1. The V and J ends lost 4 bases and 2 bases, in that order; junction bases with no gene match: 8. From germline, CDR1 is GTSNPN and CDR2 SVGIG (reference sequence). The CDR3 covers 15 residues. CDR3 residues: CAWKPGQLAGNTIYF. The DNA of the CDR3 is TGTGCCTGGAAACCGGGACAGTTAGCTGGAAACACCATATATTTT.

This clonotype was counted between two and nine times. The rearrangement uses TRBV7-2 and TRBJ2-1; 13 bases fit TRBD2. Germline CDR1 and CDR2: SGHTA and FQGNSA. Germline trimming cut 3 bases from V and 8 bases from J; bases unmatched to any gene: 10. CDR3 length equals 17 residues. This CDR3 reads CASSFPLAGGPVDEQFF. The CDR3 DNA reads TGTGCCAGCAGCTTTCCACTAGCGGGAGGGCCAGTGGATGAGCAGTTCTTC.

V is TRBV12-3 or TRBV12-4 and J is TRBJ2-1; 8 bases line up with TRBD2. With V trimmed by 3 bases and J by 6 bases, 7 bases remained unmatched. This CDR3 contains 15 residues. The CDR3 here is CASSFLLADFNEQFF. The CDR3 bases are TGTGCCAGCAGTTTCCTACTAGCGGATTTCAATGAGCAGTTCTTC.

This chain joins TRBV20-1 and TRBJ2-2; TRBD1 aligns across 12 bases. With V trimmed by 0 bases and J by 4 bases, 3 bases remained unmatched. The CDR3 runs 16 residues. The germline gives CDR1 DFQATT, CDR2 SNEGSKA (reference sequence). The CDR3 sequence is CSARDLGQGATGELFF. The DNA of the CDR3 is TGCAGTGCTAGAGATTTGGGACAGGGGGCCACCGGGGAGCTGTTTTTT.

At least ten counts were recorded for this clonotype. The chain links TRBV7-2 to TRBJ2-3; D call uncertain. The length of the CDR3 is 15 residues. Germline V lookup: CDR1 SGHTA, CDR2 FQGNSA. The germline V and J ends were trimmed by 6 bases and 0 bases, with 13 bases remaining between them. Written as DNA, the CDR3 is TGTGCCAGCAGTCGCGGAAGGATGAGCACAGATACGCAGTATTTT. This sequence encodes CASSRGRMSTDTQYF.

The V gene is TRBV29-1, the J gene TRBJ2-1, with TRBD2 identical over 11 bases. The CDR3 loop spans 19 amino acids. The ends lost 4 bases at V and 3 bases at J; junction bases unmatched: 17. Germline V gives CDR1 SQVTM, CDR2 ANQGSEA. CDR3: CSVVTLGDSGRAYYNEQFF. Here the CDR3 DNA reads TGCAGCGTTGTTACTCTGGGTGATAGCGGGAGGGCCTACTACAATGAGCAGTTCTTC.